A selection of T cell receptor beta chains follows, all from one sample in a study of PD-1 blockade in classical Hodgkin lymphoma. The table came from immunoSEQ multiplex PCR; TCRdb's copy has only in-frame clones and leaves some out. The sample has some 93,000 clones, around 90% seen once. The sequencing used peripheral blood mononuclear cells (PBMCs), collected at baseline. All receptors derive from a human donor with classical Hodgkin lymphoma. The conserved cysteine and the conserved F or W are not part of the CDR3 here. Only some rows state a clone size, as once, few, many or a class for expanded clones.

V gene: TRBV6-5; J gene: TRBJ2-7; clone size: .; CDR3 protein: ASSRRGDRAYEQY
V gene: TRBV5-1; J gene: TRBJ2-7; clone size: .; CDR3 protein: ASSLTDSVNYEQY
V gene: TRBV28; J gene: TRBJ1-2; clone size: .; CDR3 protein: ASSPPGRATHGYT
V gene: TRBV7-3; J gene: TRBJ2-7; clone size: .; CDR3 protein: ASSLAGSNYEQY
V gene: TRBV7-9; J gene: TRBJ2-2; clone size: .; CDR3 protein: ASSFRANTGELF
V gene: TRBV6-4; J gene: TRBJ2-3; clone size: .; CDR3 protein: ASSDSLATDTQY
V gene: TRBV28; J gene: TRBJ1-1; clone size: .; CDR3 protein: ASSRGTQGGTEAF
V gene: TRBV6-5; J gene: TRBJ1-5; clone size: .; CDR3 protein: ASKKGQGGTQPQH
V gene: TRBV7-9; J gene: TRBJ1-3; clone size: once; CDR3 protein: ASSDNRGNTIY
V gene: TRBV6-5; J gene: TRBJ2-7; clone size: .; CDR3 protein: ASSYSRGLGVDEQY
V gene: TRBV19; J gene: TRBJ2-7; clone size: .; CDR3 protein: ASSPPGGQGSYEQY
V gene: TRBV18; J gene: TRBJ2-2; clone size: .; CDR3 protein: ASSLKGTGWNTGELF
V gene: TRBV10-3; J gene: TRBJ2-3; clone size: .; CDR3 protein: AIGERRTDTQY
V gene: TRBV28; J gene: TRBJ2-2; clone size: .; CDR3 protein: ASSFRPETGELF
V gene: TRBV10-3; J gene: TRBJ1-4; clone size: .; CDR3 protein: AIRRRTNEKLF
V gene: TRBV12-5; J gene: TRBJ2-6; clone size: .; CDR3 protein: ASGSMIGASGANVLT
V gene: TRBV10-3; J gene: TRBJ2-1; clone size: .; CDR3 protein: AISPLVGHEQF
V gene: TRBV28; J gene: TRBJ2-7; clone size: .; CDR3 protein: ASSWRSLGEQY
V gene: TRBV5-1; J gene: TRBJ2-1; clone size: .; CDR3 protein: ASSARLAYEQF
V gene: TRBV6-5; J gene: TRBJ1-4; clone size: .; CDR3 protein: ASSYSPRHNEKLF
V gene: TRBV27; J gene: TRBJ1-5; clone size: .; CDR3 protein: ASSDTGTGLYQPQH
V gene: TRBV6-5; J gene: TRBJ2-7; clone size: .; CDR3 protein: ASSLESSYEQY
V gene: TRBV2; J gene: TRBJ2-7; clone size: .; CDR3 protein: ASTSRGFEQY
V gene: TRBV10-3; J gene: TRBJ1-2; clone size: .; CDR3 protein: AISSPGQGNYGYT
V gene: TRBV7-6; J gene: TRBJ1-1; clone size: .; CDR3 protein: ASSLGGGMNTEAF
V gene: TRBV6-6; J gene: TRBJ2-7; clone size: .; CDR3 protein: ASSYVTGGYEQY
V gene: TRBV9; J gene: TRBJ2-2; clone size: .; CDR3 protein: ASSVGSLWRENTGELF
V gene: TRBV7-2; J gene: TRBJ2-2; clone size: .; CDR3 protein: ASGKASATGELF
V gene: TRBV5-4; J gene: TRBJ2-3; clone size: once; CDR3 protein: ASSQSSTDTQY
V gene: TRBV6-1; J gene: TRBJ2-7; clone size: .; CDR3 protein: ASSVLVLLGKY
V gene: TRBV5-1; J gene: TRBJ1-2; clone size: .; CDR3 protein: ASSLSSRGTYGYT
V gene: TRBV27; J gene: TRBJ1-5; clone size: .; CDR3 protein: ASSLESTGGLQPQH
V gene: TRBV28; J gene: TRBJ1-2; clone size: few; CDR3 protein: ASTDRVHGYT
V gene: TRBV10-3; J gene: TRBJ1-1; clone size: .; CDR3 protein: AISVGGTQRAF
V gene: TRBV4-2; J gene: TRBJ2-2; clone size: .; CDR3 protein: ASSQEIQAGELF
V gene: TRBV19; J gene: TRBJ2-6; clone size: .; CDR3 protein: ASSILSGMSGANVLT
V gene: TRBV5-8; J gene: TRBJ1-1; clone size: .; CDR3 protein: ASSLAQSF
V gene: TRBV27; J gene: TRBJ2-3; clone size: .; CDR3 protein: ASTPLGGASDTQY
V gene: TRBV14; J gene: TRBJ2-5; clone size: .; CDR3 protein: ASSQDGGVSRETQY
V gene: TRBV19; J gene: TRBJ2-1; clone size: .; CDR3 protein: ASSIVWSGEQF
V gene: TRBV4-1; J gene: TRBJ2-1; clone size: .; CDR3 protein: ASSQDPSGSSYNEQF
V gene: TRBV7-2; J gene: TRBJ1-1; clone size: .; CDR3 protein: ASSFLGAGTRGAF
V gene: TRBV5-4; J gene: TRBJ2-3; clone size: .; CDR3 protein: ASSFPDRGGTDTQY
V gene: TRBV11-3; J gene: TRBJ1-5; clone size: .; CDR3 protein: ASSGNSEDGNSNQPQH
V gene: TRBV4-1; J gene: TRBJ1-2; clone size: .; CDR3 protein: ASRGQGYGYT
V gene: TRBV6-1; J gene: TRBJ2-6; clone size: .; CDR3 protein: ASTGSGANVLT
V gene: TRBV5-1; J gene: TRBJ2-3; clone size: .; CDR3 protein: ASSRGDYGTDTQY
V gene: TRBV11-2; J gene: TRBJ2-7; clone size: .; CDR3 protein: ASSLGTAGVYEQY
V gene: TRBV7-2; J gene: TRBJ2-3; clone size: .; CDR3 protein: ASSLALAGADTQY
V gene: TRBV5-1; J gene: TRBJ2-3; clone size: .; CDR3 protein: ASRSGTGADTDTQY
V gene: TRBV19; J gene: TRBJ2-1; clone size: .; CDR3 protein: ASSIGDGNQYNEQF
V gene: TRBV28; J gene: TRBJ2-6; clone size: .; CDR3 protein: ASLGTGRGGNVLT
V gene: TRBV6-5; J gene: TRBJ2-7; clone size: .; CDR3 protein: ASSPTGIGYEQY
V gene: TRBV21-1; J gene: TRBJ1-2; clone size: .; CDR3 protein: ASSNRLTGNYGYT